This TCR beta chain stems from a study of blood T cell repertoires in COVID-19. Across the whole study: Acute and convalescent COVID-19 specimens originated in the United States, Italy and Spain.

The method was immunoSEQ multiplex PCR; TCRdb's version includes in-frame clones alone and lacks a portion of them. The sample carries around 160,000 clones, roughly 90% recorded once. In this sample, this clone turned up once. V lost 3 bases and J lost 4; bases outside the gene matches: 5. The germline CDR1 and CDR2 sequences are SEHNR and FQNEAQ (reference sequence). This CDR3 spans 15 amino acids. The chain is built from TRBV7-9 and TRBJ2-2; 7 nucleotides align to TRBD2. The source is a man aged 60 to 69 with acute or convalescent COVID-19. Sequenced input: peripheral blood. The CDR3 loop reads CASSFTGGSTGELFF. CDR3 sequence (DNA): TGTGCCAGCAGCTTCACGGGGGGATCCACCGGGGAGCTGTTTTTT.